The 7 T cell receptor beta chains presented below share a single source sample, sequenced in a study of early T cells in non-severe SARS-CoV-2 infection. TCRdb re-analysed the 5' RACE reads in MiXCR, keeping a single row per CDR3 protein. The sample has some 66,000 distinct CDR3 sequences; less than 9.5% are singletons. The sequenced sample consisted of whole blood. The receptors derive from an adult who was a healthcare worker with PCR-confirmed SARS-CoV-2 infection or an uninfected control (not recorded which).

In this sample, this clonotype turned up many times. The chain is built from TRBV7-7 and TRBJ2-1; D unclear. The CDR3 runs to 15 residues. CDR1 and CDR2 (germline): SSHAT, FNYEAQ (reference sequence). V lost 0 bases to trimming and J lost 0 bases, with 6 bases between them. DNA of the CDR3: TGTGCCAGCAGCTTAGCGCGGCCCTCCTACAATGAGCAGTTCTTC. Translated: CASSLARPSYNEQFF.

The chain uses TRBV7-9 and TRBJ2-3; D is unresolved. The CDR3 totals 14 residues. In germline, CDR1 is SEHNR, CDR2 FQNEAQ (reference sequence). The V end lost 0 bases, the J end lost 2 bases, and 6 bases lay between the germline ends. The DNA for the CDR3 is TGTGCCAGCAGCTTAGCACGCAACACAGATACGCAGTATTTT. Translating it yields CASSLARNTDTQYF.

This clonotype was detected a few times. The genes are TRBV7-8 and TRBJ2-5; 10 positions agree with TRBD2. The CDR3 is 15 residues long. Germline V gives CDR1 SGHVS, CDR2 FQNEAQ. The V segment lost 4 bases and the J segment 1 base; nucleotides outside the gene matches: 3. In nucleotides, the CDR3 is TGTGCCAGCAGCTGGGGACTAGCGAGCCAAGAGACCCAGTACTTC. Encoded protein: CASSWGLASQETQYF.

V and J are TRBV27 and TRBJ2-5, with 7 bases matching TRBD2. The junction had 9 bases not matched to a gene; V was cut back by 2 bases and J by 3 bases. The CDR3 has 16 amino acids. CDR1 MNHEY and CDR2 SMNVEV come from the germline V gene (reference sequence). The DNA for the CDR3 is TGTGCCAGCAGTTTAAGGGAGGGGCAAGTTGAAGAGACCCAGTACTTC. As protein: CASSLREGQVEETQYF.

The chain has TRBV5-4 and TRBJ2-7; D is tentatively TRBD1 or TRBD2 (5 bases each). The CDR3 is made up of 14 amino acids. In germline, CDR1 is SGHNT, CDR2 YYREEE (reference sequence). The V and J ends lost 7 bases and 0 bases respectively, with 14 bases between them. CDR3 loop: CASSPGATSYEQYF. The CDR3 bases are TGTGCCAGCTCTCCCGGGGCCACCTCCTACGAGCAGTACTTC.

This clonotype showed up many times. The chain's CDR3 is CASTALAGIQYF. The CDR3 DNA reads as TGTGCCAGCACCGCACTAGCGGGGATTCAGTACTTC. The V call is TRBV28, the J call TRBJ2-4; 10 nucleotides line up with TRBD2. The V gene's germline CDR1 is MDHEN and CDR2 SYDVKM. V dropped 7 bases and J dropped 10; count of bases not matched to a gene: 4. This CDR3 has 12 residues.

This clonotype was observed a few times. The chain recombines TRBV4-3 with TRBJ2-7, with TRBD1 identical over 11 bases. This CDR3 is 15 amino acids long. CDR1 and CDR2 from the germline V gene are LGHNA and YSLEER. Unmatched junction bases numbered 6, after V lost 4 bases and J lost 4 bases. The CDR3 loop is CASSRAGQGVYEQYF. CDR3 in DNA: TGCGCCAGCAGCCGAGCGGGACAGGGGGTATACGAGCAGTACTTC.